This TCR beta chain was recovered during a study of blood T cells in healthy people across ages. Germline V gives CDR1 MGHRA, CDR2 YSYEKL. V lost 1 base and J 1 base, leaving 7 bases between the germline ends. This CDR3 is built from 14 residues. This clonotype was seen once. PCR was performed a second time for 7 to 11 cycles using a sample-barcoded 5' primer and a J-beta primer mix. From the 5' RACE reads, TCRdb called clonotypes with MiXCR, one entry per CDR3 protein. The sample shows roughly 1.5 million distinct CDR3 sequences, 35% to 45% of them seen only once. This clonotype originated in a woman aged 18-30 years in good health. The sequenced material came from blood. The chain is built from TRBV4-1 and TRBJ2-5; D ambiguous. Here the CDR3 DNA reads TGCGCCAGCAGCCAAGTATTGCGCCAAGAGACCCAGTACTTC. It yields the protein CASSQVLRQETQYF.